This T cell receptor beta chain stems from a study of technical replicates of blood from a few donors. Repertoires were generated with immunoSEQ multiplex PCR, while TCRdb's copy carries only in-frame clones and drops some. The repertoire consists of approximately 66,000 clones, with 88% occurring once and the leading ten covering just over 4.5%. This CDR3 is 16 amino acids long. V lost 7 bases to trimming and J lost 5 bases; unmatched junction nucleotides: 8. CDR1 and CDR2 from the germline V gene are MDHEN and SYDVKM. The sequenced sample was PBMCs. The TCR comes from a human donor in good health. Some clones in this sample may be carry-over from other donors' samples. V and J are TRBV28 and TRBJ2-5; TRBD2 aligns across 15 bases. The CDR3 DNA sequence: TGTGCCAGCACCCCGGGACTAGCGGGAGGACCCGAGACCCAGTACTTC. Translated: CASTPGLAGGPETQYF.